Below, 13 T cell receptor beta chains from the same sample are listed, as sequenced in a study of molecular identifiers for immune sequencing clone quantification. TCRdb re-called the PCR reads with MiXCR, one entry per CDR3 protein. The sample yields about 630,000 distinct CDR3 sequences, about 25% seen once. Specimen: naive CD8+ T cells from blood, with Jurkat cell RNA spiked in. Described subset: FACS-sorted CD8+CD4-CCR7+CD45RA+ naive T cells. The receptors shown here come from a human donor in good health. Some libraries in this study had Jurkat cell RNA spiked in.

There are many counts of this clonotype. The chain carries TRBV12-3 or TRBV12-4 and TRBJ2-1, with D possibly being TRBD2 (6 bases). This CDR3 has 12 residues. V dropped 6 bases and J dropped 7 bases, with 10 bases sitting between them. The CDR3 DNA is TGTGCCAGCAGCTCGGGGGTTAATGAGCAGTTCTTC. This translates into CASSSGVNEQFF.

Notes on this clonotype: A junction end diverges from the germline sequence, so it may reflect a read error. The chain carries TRBV13 and TRBJ1-3; possibly TRBD1 for D (5 bases). The germline V gene encodes CDR1 PRHDT and CDR2 FYEKMQ (reference sequence). The CDR3 contains 14 residues. CDR3 DNA: TGTGCCCGCAGCGGAGGGACGGGGCAACGGGGCATATATTTT. Its translation is CARSGGTGQRGIYF.

This clonotype was recorded many times. The rearrangement links TRBV14 to TRBJ2-7, with D unclear. CDR1 and CDR2 (germline): SGHDN, FVKESK. The CDR3 totals 12 residues. The ends were cut back, 4 bases at V and 6 bases at J, with 10 bases in the middle. The CDR3 region has the DNA TGTGCCAGCAGCCCATTGAAGTGCGAGCAGTACTTC. Translating it yields CASSPLKCEQYF.

A few counts support this clonotype. The rearrangement joins TRBV27 to TRBJ2-4; possible D gene TRBD2, 5 bases. Deletions cut 10 bases from V and 3 bases from J, with 16 bases between. The CDR3 length is 14 residues. Looked up from germline, CDR1 is MNHEY and CDR2 is SMNVEV (reference sequence). In DNA form, the CDR3 reads TGTGCCACCAAATCCGGGGATATCAAAAACATTCAGTACTTC. This translates into CATKSGDIKNIQYF.

Remarks on this clonotype: Given a much more abundant clone one base away, this may be a read error. This chain links TRBV9 with TRBJ1-1, with 7 bases identical to TRBD1. Per the germline V gene, CDR1 is SGDLS and CDR2 is YYNGEE. V shed 3 bases, J shed 6 bases, and the junction held 14 bases outside the gene matches. The CDR3 runs 16 residues. The CDR3 DNA is TGTGCCAGCAGCGGGGAGACAGGGCCGCCTGGGGCTGAAGCTTTCTTT. Amino acid sequence: CASSGETGPPGAEAFF.

This chain uses TRBV27 with TRBJ1-5; the D is unclear. Trimming shortened V by 4 bases and J by 4 bases, and 8 bases separated the two germline ends. CDR3 length: 13 amino acids. Germline CDR1 reads MNHEY; CDR2 reads SMNVEV (reference sequence). CDR3 residues: CASSYQVNQPQHF. The CDR3 bases are TGTGCCAGCAGTTATCAGGTTAATCAGCCCCAGCATTTT.

The V gene is TRBV19, the J gene TRBJ2-5, with D perhaps being TRBD1 or TRBD2 (5 bases each). Germline loops: CDR1 LNHDA, CDR2 SQIVND (reference sequence). Deletions cut 6 bases from V and 5 bases from J, with 19 bases between. This CDR3 is built from 15 residues. CDR3 nucleotides: TGTGCCAGTAGCGGAGACCCGGGGCCTCATGAGACCCAGTACTTC. This gives the protein CASSGDPGPHETQYF.

This clonotype was observed at least ten times. The V and J genes are TRBV20-1 and TRBJ1-5, with a possible D match to TRBD1 (5 bases). CDR1 is DFQATT and CDR2 is SNEGSKA in the germline V gene (reference sequence). With 6 bases removed from V and 0 bases from J, the gap between germline ends came to 9 bases. This CDR3 comprises 13 residues. The CDR3 region is CSAMGVSNQPQHF. Written as DNA, the CDR3 is TGCAGTGCAATGGGGGTTAGCAATCAGCCCCAGCATTTT.

This clonotype was recorded only once. V usage is TRBV27 and J usage is TRBJ1-6; 9 positions match TRBD1. The CDR3 is 14 residues long. Germline values: CDR1 MNHEY, CDR2 SMNVEV (reference sequence). Germline trimming cut 5 bases from V and 7 bases from J; bases unmatched to any gene: 3. The CDR3 reads CASSPGTGNSPLHF. In DNA form, the CDR3 reads TGTGCCAGCAGTCCCGGGACAGGGAATTCACCCCTCCACTTT.

The rearrangement links TRBV7-2 to TRBJ1-2; weak D call: TRBD1 (5 bases). Trimming pared 1 base from V and 0 bases from J, leaving 15 bases between. Germline loops: CDR1 SGHTA, CDR2 FQGNSA. This CDR3 is 17 amino acids long. The CDR3 loop is CASSLGQRGLPNYGYTF. In nucleotides, the CDR3 is TGTGCCAGCAGCTTAGGGCAACGGGGCTTACCTAACTATGGCTACACCTTC.

This clonotype was seen more than once but under ten times. V and J are TRBV20-1 and TRBJ2-7; tentatively, D is TRBD1 or TRBD2 (6 bases each). This CDR3 spans 16 amino acids. The ends were cut back, 0 bases at V and 4 bases at J, with 19 bases in the middle. The germline V gene has CDR1 DFQATT and CDR2 SNEGSKA (reference sequence). The CDR3, as DNA: TGCAGTGCTAGAGAGTTACGTGGCGGGACACTATACGAGCAGTACTTC. Protein sequence: CSARELRGGTLYEQYF.

About this clonotype itself: A much larger clone lies one base from this, so it may be a read error. This CDR3 fails to terminate in the conserved phenylalanine or tryptophan, so it likely reflects a read error. The V call is TRBV28, the J call TRBJ2-1; D unclear. Germline V CDR1 and CDR2: MDHEN, SYDVKM. V was trimmed by 10 bases and J by 0 bases, leaving 13 bases between them. This CDR3 spans 14 amino acids. This CDR3 reads CATETRSSYNEQFS. Written as DNA, the CDR3 is TGTGCCACCGAAACAAGAAGCTCCTACAATGAGCAGTTCTCC.

This clonotype was seen at least ten times. V is TRBV6-2 or TRBV6-3 and J is TRBJ2-7; 12 bases are shared with TRBD2. Germline CDR1 is MNHEY and CDR2 is SVGEGT. The CDR3 covers 16 residues. V shed 5 bases and J 2 bases; nucleotides not matched to a gene: 7. The CDR3, as DNA: TGTGCCAGCAGTCCGAGACTAGCGGGAGAACCCTACGAGCAGTACTTC. Translation: CASSPRLAGEPYEQYF.